This T cell receptor (beta chain) was captured by sequencing in a study of early T cells in non-severe SARS-CoV-2 infection. Study information: The authors sequenced bulk RNA from unsorted whole blood, leaving chains unpaired.

Findings and caveats of the study: CD4 and private specificities were missed by VDJdb matching, which favored anti-spike CD8 responses.

CDR1 SGHTA and CDR2 FQGTGA come from the germline V gene. CDR3 length: 13 residues. The germline V and J ends were trimmed by 5 bases and 7 bases, with 14 bases remaining between them. Researchers attached unique molecular identifiers to individual cDNA molecules. TCRdb reprocessed the 5' RACE reads via MiXCR and lists one record per CDR3 protein. The repertoire has about 85,000 distinct CDR3 sequences, roughly an eighth of them found once; the top ten carry more than 6.5%. This clonotype was picked up many times. Its antigen is as yet unknown. This rearrangement joins TRBV7-3 to TRBJ1-2; D perhaps matches TRBD1 (6 bases). The receptor comes from an adult who was a healthcare worker with PCR-confirmed SARS-CoV-2 infection or an uninfected control (not recorded which). Sequences were obtained from whole blood. The CDR3 DNA reads TGTGCCAGCAGCCCGCAGGGGTTGGGTGGCTACACCTTC. It specifies CASSPQGLGGYTF.